This record looks at one T cell receptor (beta chain) sequence and its context. This sample was included in a study of blood T cell repertoires in COVID-19. Overall study: Collection of acute and convalescent COVID-19 samples took place in the United States, Italy and Spain.

The CDR3 length is 15 residues. V gave up 3 bases and J gave up 3 bases; unmatched junction bases: 3. Germline values: CDR1 KGHSH, CDR2 LQKENI. Here immunoSEQ multiplex PCR was the method, and the copy in TCRdb shows in-frame clones only, minus some. The sample has 65,000 to 80,000 clones; about 88% are singletons. The rearrangement joins TRBV18 to TRBJ2-3, with TRBD2 identical over 10 bases. The sample comprised peripheral blood. The sequence came from a human donor in a cohort sampled during active COVID-19. This CDR3 reads CASSPSTSGTDTQYF. The DNA of the CDR3 is TGTGCCAGCTCACCGTCGACTAGCGGGACAGATACGCAGTATTTT.